One and the same sample provided the 25 T cell receptor beta chains below, sequenced in a study of OX40 agonist ivuxolimab in advanced cancers. Measured with immunoSEQ multiplex PCR; TCRdb has only the in-frame clones, and not every one. The sample lists about 50,000 clones, around 80% seen once, with 3% to 4% in the top ten. Sequencing was performed on CD4+ or CD8+ T cells sorted from blood, taken in a trial of the OX40 agonist ivuxolimab. The source is an adult with an advanced solid tumor such as melanoma, head and neck, liver or kidney cancer.

This clone was seen only once. The V and J genes are TRBV10-1 and TRBJ2-3; a weak D match, TRBD2 (5 bases). V lost 0 bases to trimming and J lost 4 bases, with 11 bases between them. The CDR3 totals 15 residues. Germline lookup yields CDR1 WNHNN and CDR2 SYGVQD (reference sequence). As DNA, the CDR3 is TGCGCCAGCAGTGAGTCGACTCCCGGGGCAGATACGCAGTATTTT. It yields the protein CASSESTPGADTQYF.

This clone was observed a handful of times. This sequence joins TRBV11-2 and TRBJ1-2; D might be TRBD1 (5 bases). The CDR3 is 14 residues long. The germline V and J ends were trimmed by 4 bases and 3 bases, with 12 bases remaining between them. Germline V gene lookup returns CDR1 SGHAT and CDR2 FQNNGV. CDR3 amino acids: CASSSTGTDYGYTF. The CDR3 coding sequence is TGTGCCAGCAGCTCTACCGGGACGGACTATGGCTACACCTTC.

The rearrangement links TRBV28 to TRBJ1-2; 9 bases are a match to TRBD1. Trimming removed 5 bases from V and 4 bases from J; junction bases left unmatched: 17. In germline, CDR1 is MDHEN, CDR2 SYDVKM. CDR3 length equals 18 residues. CDR3 in amino acids: CASSPRSPGTGNLYGYTF. The CDR3 DNA sequence: TGTGCCAGCAGTCCACGCTCCCCTGGGACAGGGAATCTCTATGGCTACACCTTC.

The chain has TRBV7-2 and TRBJ1-2, with D possibly being TRBD1 (6 bases). The CDR3 is made up of 16 amino acids. The germline V gene encodes CDR1 SGHTA and CDR2 FQGNSA. V gave up 0 bases and J gave up 3 bases, with 14 bases separating them. Written as DNA, the CDR3 is TGTGCCAGCAGCTTAGCGATTGGGGGCGCCGACTATGGCTACACCTTC. It codes for CASSLAIGGADYGYTF.

J is TRBJ2-2 and V is TRBV9; possible D gene TRBD1, 5 bases. Germline values: CDR1 SGDLS, CDR2 YYNGEE. V lost 5 bases and J lost 7, with 12 bases in between. The CDR3 length is 13 residues. The CDR3 loop is CASRFGASGELFF. Here the CDR3 DNA reads TGTGCCAGCAGGTTTGGGGCTAGCGGGGAGCTGTTTTTT.

This clone has a handful of counts. This chain links TRBV14 with TRBJ1-1, with no clear D. Germline V gene sequence: CDR1 SGHDN, CDR2 FVKESK. V was trimmed by 4 bases and J by 0 bases, leaving 9 bases between them. This CDR3 spans 14 amino acids. CDR3 in DNA: TGTGCCAGCAGCCCTCCGGGCATGAACACTGAAGCTTTCTTT. It encodes CASSPPGMNTEAFF.

The chain combines TRBV7-8 with TRBJ1-5; D gene uncertain. The V gene's germline CDR1 is SGHVS and CDR2 FQNEAQ. The CDR3 contains 13 residues. Trimming removed 1 base at V and 11 bases at J, with 12 bases between. CDR3 bases: TGTGCCAGCAGCTTAGGGGCGGGAGTAGCCCAGCATTTT. It encodes CASSLGAGVAQHF.

The chain links TRBV5-1 to TRBJ2-5; possible D gene TRBD2, 5 bases. Trimming pared 4 bases from V and 1 base from J, leaving 11 bases between. Germline V gene data show CDR1 as SGHRS and CDR2 as YFSETQ. The CDR3 is made up of 14 amino acids. The CDR3 loop is CASSPGSTQETQYF. The CDR3 nucleotides read TGCGCCAGCAGCCCGGGGTCGACCCAAGAGACCCAGTACTTC.

V is TRBV5-1 and J is TRBJ2-1; TRBD2 matches 14 bases. This CDR3 contains 16 residues. The germline CDR1 and CDR2 sequences are SGHRS and YFSETQ. Trimming removed 1 base from V and 7 bases from J; junction bases left unmatched: 4. CDR3 in DNA: TGCGCCAGCAGCTTGCCGGGACTAGCGGGAGTAAATGAGCAGTTCTTC. It yields the protein CASSLPGLAGVNEQFF.

The rearrangement joins TRBV5-1 to TRBJ2-7; TRBD1 matches 8 bases. The V gene end was trimmed by 5 bases and the J gene end by 3 bases; junction bases not matched to a gene: 7. Germline CDR1 reads SGHRS; CDR2 reads YFSETQ. The length of the CDR3 is 14 residues. The DNA for the CDR3 is TGCGCCAGCAGTTTGACAGGGGTCAGCTACGAGCAGTACTTC. As protein: CASSLTGVSYEQYF. Supplemented by reference TRBV5-1 and TRBJ2-7, the full variable domain reads KAGVTQTPRYLIKTRGQQVTLSCSPISGHRSVSWYQQTPGQGLQFLFEYFSETQRNKGNFPGRFSGRQFSNSRSEMNVSTLELGDSALYLCASSLTGVSYEQYFGPGTRLTVT.

This clone was recorded only once. The gene calls are TRBV7-9 and TRBJ2-1; TRBD2 matches 9 bases. Losses at the gene ends were 6 bases for V and 0 bases for J; bases not matched to a gene: 9. Per germline, CDR1 SEHNR and CDR2 FQNEAQ (reference sequence). The CDR3 sequence is 17 residues long. The CDR3 nucleotides read TGTGCCAGCAGTCCTACTTGGCGGGGGGGCTCCTACAATGAGCAGTTCTTC. Translating it yields CASSPTWRGGSYNEQFF.

This chain joins TRBV21-1 and TRBJ2-1; the D call TRBD2 from the table was never checked on the DNA. TRBV21-1 is labeled a pseudogene. The CDR3 consists of 15 residues. In DNA, the CDR3 is TGTGCCAGCAGCATGGAGGGAGGACTTTACAATGAGCAGTTCTTC. Its protein product is CASSMEGGLYNEQFF.

The rearrangement joins TRBV6-5 to TRBJ2-7, with D unresolved. Looked up from germline, CDR1 is MNHEY and CDR2 is SVGAGI. The CDR3 runs 12 residues. Trimming cost V 6 bases and J 2 bases, with 8 bases left between them. CDR3 nucleotides: TGTGCCAGCAGGACGACCACCTACGAGCAGTACTTC. This encodes CASRTTTYEQYF.

CDR3 sequence: CASSKGTGGAYEQYF. The CDR3 DNA reads as TGTGCCAGTAGTAAGGGGACAGGGGGTGCTTACGAGCAGTACTTC. This chain connects TRBV19 to TRBJ2-7; 11 nucleotides match TRBD1. V gave up 4 bases and J gave up 4 bases; unmatched junction bases: 6. Germline assignment: CDR1 LNHDA and CDR2 SQIVND (reference sequence). The CDR3 loop spans 15 amino acids.

A few counts support this clone. J is TRBJ2-7 and V is TRBV20-1; D remains unclear. In germline, CDR1 is DFQATT, CDR2 SNEGSKA (reference sequence). The CDR3 is 10 residues long. V was trimmed by 6 bases and J by 3 bases, leaving 6 bases between them. The CDR3 bases are TGCAGTGCAGGCCGCTACGAGCAGTACTTC. Residues: CSAGRYEQYF.

This rearrangement joins TRBV7-9 to TRBJ1-3; a weak D match, TRBD1 (5 bases). This CDR3 is built from 15 residues. The V gene's germline CDR1 is SEHNR and CDR2 FQNEAQ (reference sequence). The V end lost 1 base, the J end lost 3 bases, and 10 bases lay between the germline ends. The CDR3 nucleotides are TGTGCCAGCAGCTTAGGGGGGACCTATGGAAACACCATATATTTT. Protein: CASSLGGTYGNTIYF.

About this clone: Its ends do not fully match the called genes, so a read error is possible. This sample includes further DNA sequences coding for the same CDR3. CDR3: CASSILRLQGSMGYTF. The CDR3 DNA reads as TGTGCTAGTAGTATCTTACGCCTACAGGGGTCTATGGGCTACACCTTC. This chain uses TRBV19 with TRBJ1-2; 7 bases line up with TRBD1. Germline V lookup: CDR1 LNHDA, CDR2 SQIVND (reference sequence). The length of the CDR3 is 16 residues. Together with reference TRBV19 and TRBJ1-2, the CDR3 gives the full variable domain: DGGITQSPKYLFRKEGQNVTLSCEQNLNHDAMYWYRQDPGQGLRLIYYSQIVNDFQKGDIAEGYSVSREKKESFPLTVTSAQKNPTAFYLCASSILRLQGSMGYTFGSGTRLTVV.

The chain combines TRBV7-6 with TRBJ1-2, with D unclear. Trimming left V 5 bases short and J 5 bases short, with 12 bases between. This CDR3 region has 13 residues. From germline, CDR1 is SGHVS and CDR2 FNYEAQ. The chain's CDR3 is CASSQTTDYGYTF. The DNA of the CDR3 is TGTGCCAGCAGCCAAACGACGGATTATGGCTACACCTTC.

The chain carries TRBV5-4 and TRBJ1-1; D is perhaps TRBD1 (6 bases). Germline V gives CDR1 SGHNT, CDR2 YYREEE (reference sequence). The length of the CDR3 is 19 residues. The ends were cut back, 1 base at V and 6 bases at J, with 28 bases in the middle. CDR3 loop: CASSLWGLDSWSVGAEAFF. CDR3 nucleotides: TGTGCCAGCAGCTTGTGGGGATTGGACAGTTGGTCCGTGGGCGCTGAAGCTTTCTTT. The full variable domain, with the rest looked up from reference TRBV5-4 and TRBJ1-1, is ETGVTQSPTHLIKTRGQQVTLRCSSQSGHNTVSWYQQALGQGPQFIFQYYREEENGRGNFPPRFSGLQFPNYSSELNVNALELDDSALYLCASSLWGLDSWSVGAEAFFGQGTRLTVV.

The rearrangement joins TRBV5-5 to TRBJ1-2, with D unclear. The germline V gene encodes CDR1 SGHKS and CDR2 YYEKEE (reference sequence). Trimming shortened V by 5 bases and J by 8 bases, and 16 bases separated the two germline ends. This CDR3 region has 13 residues. The CDR3 loop reads CASSSQVSWGYTF. CDR3 coding DNA: TGTGCCAGCAGTTCCCAGGTGTCTTGGGGCTACACCTTC.

This chain joins TRBV5-1 and TRBJ2-5; unclear D gene. This CDR3 comprises 14 residues. Germline V gene data show CDR1 as SGHRS and CDR2 as YFSETQ. The V gene lost 0 bases and the J gene lost 5 bases, with 11 bases spanning the gap. Here the CDR3 DNA reads TGCGCCAGCAGCTTGGCCCTAGGGCGCGAGACCCAGTACTTC. This gives the protein CASSLALGRETQYF.

The genes are TRBV6-5 and TRBJ1-1; D remains ambiguous. The CDR3 runs 14 residues. Germline assignment: CDR1 MNHEY and CDR2 SVGAGI. V lost 0 bases and J 0 bases, leaving 5 bases between the germline ends. This chain's CDR3 is CASSYSRVNTEAFF. The CDR3 DNA is TGTGCCAGCAGTTACTCTAGGGTGAACACTGAAGCTTTCTTT.

This clone appeared once. The J gene is TRBJ2-5, the V gene TRBV9, with D possibly matching TRBD2 (5 bases). The CDR3 runs to 15 residues. Per germline, CDR1 SGDLS and CDR2 YYNGEE. Trimming stripped 0 bases from V and 2 bases from J, with 11 bases between. The CDR3: CASSVGGALQETQYF. Here the CDR3 DNA reads TGTGCCAGCAGCGTAGGGGGAGCACTTCAAGAGACCCAGTACTTC.

Only one count was recorded for this clone. The chain recombines TRBV6-6 with TRBJ1-3; TRBD1 agrees at 7 bases. The CDR3 extends over 15 amino acids. Trimming removed 5 bases from V and 0 bases from J; junction bases left unmatched: 4. Germline V gene lookup returns CDR1 MNHNY and CDR2 SVGAGI (reference sequence). The CDR3 DNA is TGTGCCAGCAGTATACAGGGGAGCTCTGGAAACACCATATATTTT. Translating it yields CASSIQGSSGNTIYF.

The V and J genes are TRBV9 and TRBJ2-3; a possible D gene is TRBD2 (5 bases). The CDR3 spans 15 residues. Trimming pared 4 bases from V and 1 base from J, leaving 13 bases between. CDR1 is SGDLS and CDR2 is YYNGEE in the germline V gene. The CDR3 DNA reads as TGTGCCAGCAGCCTGAGACTGCGGGGCACAGATACGCAGTATTTT. Protein: CASSLRLRGTDTQYF.